These 30 T cell receptor beta chains came from one sample sequenced in a study of T cell responses to AZD1222 COVID-19 vaccine. Sequenced by immunoSEQ multiplex PCR; TCRdb stores in-frame clones only, minus some. The table includes under 95,000 clones, around 85% detected once. The sample consisted of peripheral blood, taken 28 days after the second AZD1222 dose. All receptors come from an adult who received the AZD1222 COVID-19 vaccine.

This clone was recorded once. The genes are TRBV6-5 and TRBJ2-7; 9 bases fit TRBD1. V shed 7 bases and J 6 bases; nucleotides not matched to a gene: 10. CDR1 MNHEY and CDR2 SVGAGI come from the germline V gene. This CDR3 spans 14 amino acids. CDR3 protein: CASTRQGDISEQYF. Here the CDR3 DNA reads TGTGCCAGCACCCGACAGGGGGATATCAGCGAGCAGTACTTC.

There are a few counts of this clone. The CDR3 region has the DNA TGTGCCAGCACCCAGTGGCGGGGGGGCGGAGGGCAAGAGACCCAGTACTTC. The encoded protein is CASTQWRGGGGQETQYF. V is TRBV28 and J is TRBJ2-5; 9 bases map to TRBD2. There are 17 residues in the CDR3. J gave up 2 bases and V 7 bases, and 14 bases lay outside the gene matches. The germline gives CDR1 MDHEN, CDR2 SYDVKM.

This clone was detected only once. The chain joins TRBV12-5 to TRBJ2-2; D possibly uses TRBD1 or TRBD2 (5 bases each). The CDR3 covers 15 residues. CDR1 LGHNT and CDR2 FRNRAP come from the germline V gene. V lost 5 bases and J 1 base, leaving 11 bases between the germline ends. The CDR3 is CASGAGTGNTGELFF. The DNA for the CDR3 is TGTGCTAGTGGTGCCGGGACGGGGAACACCGGGGAGCTGTTTTTT.

The chain has TRBV5-4 and TRBJ2-6; D perhaps matches TRBD1 (6 bases). Germline CDR1 and CDR2: SGHNT and YYREEE (reference sequence). Trimming shortened V by 3 bases and J by 5 bases, and 12 bases separated the two germline ends. This CDR3 is built from 15 residues. The CDR3 DNA reads TGTGCCAGCAGCTCCTCAGGGGTTAGGGCCAACGTCCTGACTTTC. Translated, it gives CASSSSGVRANVLTF.

CDR3 sequence reads: CASSLTPFRTGGSPLHF. CDR3 DNA sequence: TGTGCCAGCAGTTTAACTCCCTTTCGGACAGGGGGTTCACCCCTCCACTTT. The chain uses TRBV27 and TRBJ1-6, with TRBD1 matching over 10 bases. The V gene end was trimmed by 2 bases and the J gene end by 9 bases; junction bases not matched to a gene: 10. The germline CDR1 and CDR2 sequences are MNHEY and SMNVEV (reference sequence). The CDR3 is 17 amino acids.

This clone has more than one count but fewer than ten. The gene calls are TRBV10-3 and TRBJ2-3; D is undetermined. In germline, CDR1 is ENHRY, CDR2 SYGVKD. Trimming took off 0 bases at V and 5 bases at J, with 6 bases between the two ends. The CDR3 sequence is 13 residues long. CDR3 sequence: CAISESDGDTQYF. The DNA for the CDR3 is TGTGCCATCAGTGAGTCCGACGGAGATACGCAGTATTTT.

The chain employs TRBV11-1 and TRBJ2-7, with 7 bases fitting TRBD1. The germline gives CDR1 SGHAT, CDR2 FQDESV (reference sequence). V shed 5 bases and J 6 bases; nucleotides not matched to a gene: 4. This CDR3 spans 12 amino acids. CDR3 DNA sequence: TGTGCCAGCAGCCCTAGGGGGCGCGAGCAGTACTTC. Its translation is CASSPRGREQYF.

J is TRBJ1-2 and V is TRBV27; 10 nucleotides line up with TRBD1. The V gene end was trimmed by 6 bases and the J gene end by 7 bases; junction bases not matched to a gene: 2. The CDR3 totals 12 residues. Germline CDR1 and CDR2: MNHEY and SMNVEV (reference sequence). The CDR3 spells CASRGTGVGYTF. The CDR3 nucleotides read TGTGCCAGCAGAGGGACAGGGGTTGGCTACACCTTC.

This chain joins TRBV4-1 and TRBJ2-7; no definite D call. Deletions cut 0 bases from V and 3 bases from J, with 12 bases between. Germline loops: CDR1 MGHRA, CDR2 YSYEKL. CDR3 length equals 15 residues. The CDR3 loop reads CASSQEGSPGYEQYF. CDR3 sequence (DNA): TGCGCCAGCAGCCAAGAAGGGTCCCCCGGCTACGAGCAGTACTTC.

This rearrangement joins TRBV10-3 to TRBJ2-5; 8 bases agree with TRBD2. The CDR3 is 15 amino acids. Germline trimming cut 6 bases from V and 3 bases from J; bases unmatched to any gene: 9. Germline CDR1 reads ENHRY; CDR2 reads SYGVKD. The CDR3 DNA follows: TGTGCCATCAGCCAAGCGGGGGCGGGTGAAGAGACCCAGTACTTC. Encoded protein: CAISQAGAGEETQYF.

This chain connects TRBV9 to TRBJ2-1; TRBD2 aligns across 12 bases. Germline lookup yields CDR1 SGDLS and CDR2 YYNGEE. There are 14 residues in the CDR3. The J segment lost 8 bases and the V segment lost 3 bases, leaving 3 bases of the junction unmatched. The CDR3 DNA is TGTGCCAGCAGCGCGCTAGCGGGGGGGCATGAGCAGTTCTTC. Translation gives CASSALAGGHEQFF. The full variable domain, completed using reference TRBV9 and TRBJ2-1, is DSGVTQTPKHLITATGQRVTLRCSPRSGDLSVYWYQQSLDQGLQFLIQYYNGEERAKGNILERFSAQQFPDLHSELNLSSLELGDSALYFCASSALAGGHEQFFGPGTRLTVL.

This clone appeared a few times. This chain uses TRBV11-1 with TRBJ1-1; D possibly corresponds to TRBD1 (5 bases). The CDR3 contains 13 residues. Looked up from germline, CDR1 is SGHAT and CDR2 is FQDESV (reference sequence). V lost 5 bases, J lost 8 bases, and 15 bases lay in between. CDR3 in DNA: TGTGCCAGCAGCCCCTTGTTGGGGGGGGAAGCTTTCTTT. It encodes CASSPLLGGEAFF.

The chain joins TRBV5-1 to TRBJ2-3, with TRBD1 matching over 8 bases. CDR3 length equals 14 residues. Trimming cost V 3 bases and J 4 bases; bases outside gene matches: 4. Germline assignment: CDR1 SGHRS and CDR2 YFSETQ. This CDR3 is CASSWGQDSDTQYF. CDR3 DNA: TGCGCCAGCAGCTGGGGACAGGATTCAGATACGCAGTATTTT.

The V call is TRBV3-1 (or the pseudogene TRBV3-2), the J call TRBJ2-3, with 14 nucleotides matching TRBD2. Germline V gives CDR1 LGHDT, CDR2 YNNKEL (reference sequence). After removal of 0 bases from V and 2 bases from J, the junction contained 7 bases not matched to a gene. The CDR3 covers 19 residues. CDR3: CASSQEIETSGGVTDTQYF. The CDR3 DNA reads TGTGCCAGCAGCCAAGAAATAGAGACTAGCGGGGGGGTCACAGATACGCAGTATTTT.

The sample holds one count of this clone. This rearrangement joins TRBV6-5 to TRBJ2-1, with 10 nucleotides matching TRBD2. Germline CDR1 and CDR2: MNHEY and SVGAGI. This CDR3 is 15 amino acids long. Trimming at V came to 5 bases and at J to 8 bases, leaving 9 bases not matched to a gene. The CDR3, as DNA: TGTGCCAGCAGTAACACTTTAGCGGGGGGATATGAGCAGTTCTTC. Translation: CASSNTLAGGYEQFF.

This clone appeared a single time. This chain joins TRBV5-4 and TRBJ2-6; D not resolved. The CDR3 sequence is 15 residues long. Germline V gene sequence: CDR1 SGHNT, CDR2 YYREEE (reference sequence). V was trimmed by 0 bases and J by 2 bases, leaving 6 bases between them. The CDR3 coding sequence is TGTGCCAGCAGCTTGGTACAGCCTGGGGCCAACGTCCTGACTTTC. It is translated as CASSLVQPGANVLTF.

J is TRBJ1-1 and V is TRBV15; D uncertain. This CDR3 is built from 15 residues. V shed 3 bases and J shed 11 bases, with 22 bases lying between them. The germline V gene encodes CDR1 LNHNV and CDR2 YYDKDF (reference sequence). CDR3 nucleotide sequence: TGTGCCACCAGCAGGGATTCCTCCGTTAAGTTTGGGGCTTTCTTT. Amino acid sequence: CATSRDSSVKFGAFF.

The gene calls are TRBV6-5 and TRBJ2-3; D is perhaps TRBD1 or TRBD2 (5 bases each). Deletions cut 6 bases from V and 2 bases from J, with 15 bases between. In germline, CDR1 is MNHEY, CDR2 SVGAGI. The CDR3 covers 15 residues. The CDR3 here is CASRDWDPNTDTQYF. DNA of the CDR3: TGTGCCAGCAGAGATTGGGACCCCAACACAGATACGCAGTATTTT.

V usage is TRBV12-2 and J usage is TRBJ2-2. TRBV12-2 is classified as a pseudogene. CDR3 length: 18 residues. The CDR3 protein is CASRLPGLRVRKAGELFF. The CDR3, as DNA: TGTGCAAGTCGCTTACCCGGGCTTAGGGTCCGTAAAGCCGGGGAGCTGTTTTTT.

The CDR3 bases are TGTGCCAGCAGCCACCTTAGGGAATATGGCTACACCTTC. This encodes CASSHLREYGYTF. The chain recombines TRBV3-1 (or the pseudogene TRBV3-2) with TRBJ1-2; no definite D call. CDR1 and CDR2 (germline): LGHDT, YNNKEL (reference sequence). The V and J ends lost 3 bases and 5 bases respectively, with 10 bases between them. This CDR3 is built from 13 residues.

V and J are TRBV10-3 and TRBJ1-4; 8 bases align to TRBD1. The ends lost 2 bases at V and 6 bases at J; junction bases unmatched: 5. The CDR3 is made up of 15 amino acids. Germline assignment: CDR1 ENHRY and CDR2 SYGVKD. The CDR3 spells CAISEEDRDDEKLFF. Here the CDR3 DNA reads TGTGCCATCAGTGAGGAGGACAGGGATGATGAAAAACTGTTTTTT.

V is TRBV5-6 and J is TRBJ1-5; D is undetermined. The germline V gene encodes CDR1 SGHDT and CDR2 YYEEEE. The CDR3 consists of 13 residues. Trimming took 0 bases from V and 2 from J, leaving 3 bases between them. The CDR3 reads CASSLGRNQPQHF. CDR3 DNA: TGTGCCAGCAGCTTGGGACGCAATCAGCCCCAGCATTTT.

Sample share makes this clone medium-sized. The V gene is TRBV2, the J gene TRBJ2-1, with TRBD2 identical over 7 bases. The J segment lost 4 bases and the V segment lost 5 bases, leaving 11 bases of the junction unmatched. Germline V CDR1 and CDR2: SNHLY, FYNNEI. This CDR3 spans 16 amino acids. The DNA of the CDR3 is TGTGCCAGCAGTCCCTTTCGGGGGGACCCTTACAATGAGCAGTTCTTC. This codes for CASSPFRGDPYNEQFF. Looking up the rest from reference TRBV2 and TRBJ2-1 gives the full variable domain: EPEVTQTPSHQVTQMGQEVILRCVPISNHLYFYWYRQILGQKVEFLVSFYNNEISEKSEIFDDQFSVERPDGSNFTLKIRSTKLEDSAMYFCASSPFRGDPYNEQFFGPGTRLTVL.

The rearrangement links TRBV11-2 to TRBJ2-4; D not certain. Germline V CDR1 and CDR2: SGHAT, FQNNGV. V dropped 5 bases and J dropped 7 bases, with 18 bases sitting between them. The CDR3 spans 15 residues. The CDR3 sequence: CASSPVKGFRNIQYF. The DNA for the CDR3 is TGTGCCAGCAGCCCCGTGAAAGGGTTTAGGAACATTCAGTACTTC.

CDR3 sequence: CASSLGWGRNYGYTF. The DNA of the CDR3 is TGCGCCAGCAGCTTGGGCTGGGGGCGCAACTATGGCTACACCTTC. The chain carries TRBV5-1 and TRBJ1-2, with D maybe TRBD1 (6 bases). The CDR3 extends over 15 amino acids. Germline CDR1 is SGHRS and CDR2 is YFSETQ. Trimming removed 0 bases from V and 2 bases from J, with 11 bases in between.

The rearrangement uses TRBV19 and TRBJ2-7; 8 positions agree with TRBD1. V lost 4 bases to trimming and J lost 4 bases; unmatched junction nucleotides: 12. Germline V CDR1 and CDR2: LNHDA, SQIVND (reference sequence). The CDR3 loop spans 16 amino acids. CDR3 coding DNA: TGTGCCAGTAGTACCACCCTGACAGGGGTAAGGTACGAGCAGTACTTC. It encodes CASSTTLTGVRYEQYF.

The chain carries TRBV11-2 and TRBJ2-7; D call uncertain. Trimming stripped 5 bases from V and 0 bases from J, with 11 bases between. Looked up from germline, CDR1 is SGHAT and CDR2 is FQNNGV. The length of the CDR3 is 14 residues. The DNA of the CDR3 is TGTGCCAGCAGCGACGAGGTCCCCTCCTACGAGCAGTACTTC. Translating gives CASSDEVPSYEQYF.

The V gene is TRBV27, the J gene TRBJ1-6; D gene uncertain. Per the germline V gene, CDR1 is MNHEY and CDR2 is SMNVEV (reference sequence). Trimming pared 3 bases from V and 9 bases from J, leaving 6 bases between. The CDR3 is made up of 12 amino acids. CDR3 amino acids: CASSFKGSPLHF. CDR3 nucleotide sequence: TGTGCCAGCAGTTTTAAGGGTTCACCCCTCCACTTT.

This clone was counted only a few times. The chain employs TRBV6-5 and TRBJ1-4; no reliable D call. The CDR3 has 14 amino acids. Germline V gives CDR1 MNHEY, CDR2 SVGAGI. The germline V and J ends were trimmed by 9 bases and 0 bases, with 11 bases remaining between them. Here the CDR3 reads CASERGATNEKLFF. The CDR3 DNA follows: TGTGCCAGTGAGCGGGGTGCAACTAATGAAAAACTGTTTTTT.

This chain uses TRBV2 with TRBJ2-7; D is possibly TRBD1 (5 bases). This CDR3 contains 12 residues. Germline CDR1 and CDR2: SNHLY and FYNNEI. Trimming left V 8 bases short and J 4 bases short, with 12 bases between. Here the CDR3 DNA reads TGTGCCAGCGGTTCAGGGCGGTACGAGCAGTACTTC. Its translation: CASGSGRYEQYF.